Below, one T cell receptor (beta chain) is given with its context. Its antigen is as yet unknown. The entry originates in a study of shared clonotypes between healthy human individuals. Study observations and caveats: Expectations were that clonotype sharing among donors would be affected by sequencing depth. Incomplete sequencing of sorted subsets was indicated by rarefaction despite large depth.

Germline loops: CDR1 MNHEY, CDR2 SVGAGI. The CDR3 loop spans 16 amino acids. The trim removed 2 bases at V and 6 bases at J, leaving 11 bases unmatched. Several immunoSEQ 96-well plates shared each subset's DNA, each plate a replicate. Profiling relied on immunoSEQ multiplex PCR, and the TCRdb table lists in-frame clones only, not all of them. The sample lists roughly 1,500,000 clones, approximately 98% occurring once. The sequenced material came from naive CD4+ T cells sorted from blood. Documented subset: CD45RA+ positively selected. The chain links TRBV6-5 to TRBJ2-7; 9 bases line up with TRBD1. This TCR was sampled from a young man in good health. The CDR3 here is CASSYGSGTGYFEQYF. CDR3 nucleotides: TGTGCCAGCAGTTACGGCTCCGGGACAGGGTATTTCGAGCAGTACTTC.